Listed below are T cell receptor beta chains from one sample, sequenced in a study of T-cell reconstitution after alpha-beta-depleted transplantation in children. TCRdb fed the PCR reads into MiXCR, producing one record per CDR3 protein. Of some 100,000 distinct CDR3 sequences detected, about 25% appear once; the ten largest clones hold 20% to 25%. The sample here was PBMCs, taken before TCRalphabeta/CD19-depleted stem cell transplant. Source of these receptors: a boy aged 2-9 years with acute lymphoblastic leukemia, due to receive a stem cell transplant. Both conserved end residues are part of each CDR3. Fields, in order: J gene, V gene, CDR3 protein.

TRBJ2-3	TRBV27	CASSFEGADTQYF
TRBJ1-1	TRBV5-1	CASSLAGSAVNTEAFF
TRBJ1-5	TRBV9	CASSRDPFSNQPQHF
TRBJ2-3	TRBV2	CASSEASSTDTQYF
TRBJ1-3	TRBV4-3	CASSLGQGTGNTIYF
TRBJ2-1	TRBV4-3	CASSQGLEYNEQFF
TRBJ1-1	TRBV29-1	CSVGPDAYTEAFF
TRBJ2-6	TRBV7-2	CASSPPRSGANVLTF
TRBJ1-2	TRBV3-1	CASSNGLTVGYTF
TRBJ2-1	TRBV5-1	CASSSQGGYNEQFF
TRBJ2-7	TRBV29-1	CSIGTGGFEQYF
TRBJ2-2	TRBV5-1	CASSLLGQGNTGELFF
TRBJ2-1	TRBV3-1	CASSQGLADNEQFF
TRBJ2-1	TRBV27	CASSSGLAEGRLSYNEQFF
TRBJ2-7	TRBV10-3	CAIKDGDYSYEQYF
TRBJ1-5	TRBV28	CASNDRQDNQPQHF